This TCR beta chain is drawn from a study of technical replicates of blood from a few donors (dated by TCRdb to the late 2010s). The CDR3 contains 17 residues, cysteine and phenylalanine counted. Only the CDR3 DNA is retained, 51 bases long and in frame from the first base. Clipping removes 4 bases from V and 0 bases from J, with 8 as the unmatched junction base count. The germline V gene specifies SGHTA as CDR1 and FQGNSA as CDR2. A note on this clone: Its cognate antigen has yet to be identified. No base quality values were provided; no much bigger clone lies one nucleotide off.

Library preparation was by the immunoSEQ multiplex PCR assay. TCRdb's version of the immuneACCESS table is confined to in-frame rearrangements and falls short of the full clone set. An unresolved V gene accounts for under half of the shortfall where checked; the remainder is of unknown origin. The sample profile shows 50,000 to 75,000 clones; 93% of them were found once. 4.2% of the sample is taken by the ten largest. Sequenced input: PBMCs. The sequence links TRBV7-2 to TRBJ2-1, with 8 bases aligning to TRBD1. This receptor was taken from a human donor in good health. Some clones in this sample may be carry-over from other donors' samples. CDR3 region: CASSWGQDPDSYNEQFF. The nucleotides read TGTGCCAGCAGCTGGGGACAGGACCCCGACTCCTACAATGAGCAGTTCTTC.